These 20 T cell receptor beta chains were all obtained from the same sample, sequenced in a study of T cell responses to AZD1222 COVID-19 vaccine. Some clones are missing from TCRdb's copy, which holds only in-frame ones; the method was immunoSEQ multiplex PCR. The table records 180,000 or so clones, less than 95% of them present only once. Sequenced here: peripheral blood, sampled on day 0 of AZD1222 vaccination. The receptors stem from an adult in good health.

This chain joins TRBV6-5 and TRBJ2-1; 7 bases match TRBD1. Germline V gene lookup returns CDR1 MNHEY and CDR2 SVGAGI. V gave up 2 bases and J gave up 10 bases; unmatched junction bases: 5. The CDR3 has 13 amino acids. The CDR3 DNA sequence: TGTGCCAGCAGTTACCCAGGGGGTTGGGAGCAGTTCTTC. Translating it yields CASSYPGGWEQFF.

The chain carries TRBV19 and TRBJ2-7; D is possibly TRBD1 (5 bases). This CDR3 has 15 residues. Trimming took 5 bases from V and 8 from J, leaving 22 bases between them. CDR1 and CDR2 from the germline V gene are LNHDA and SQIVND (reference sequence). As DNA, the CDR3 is TGTGCCAGTAGTTTCCGGACAAAAGACGCATTTAAGCAGTACTTC. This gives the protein CASSFRTKDAFKQYF.

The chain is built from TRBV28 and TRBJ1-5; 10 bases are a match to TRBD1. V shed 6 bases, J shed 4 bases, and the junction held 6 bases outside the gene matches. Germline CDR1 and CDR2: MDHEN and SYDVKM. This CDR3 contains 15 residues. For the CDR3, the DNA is TGTGCCAGCAGGCCGGGACAGGGGTTTAATCAGCCCCAGCATTTT. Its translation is CASRPGQGFNQPQHF.

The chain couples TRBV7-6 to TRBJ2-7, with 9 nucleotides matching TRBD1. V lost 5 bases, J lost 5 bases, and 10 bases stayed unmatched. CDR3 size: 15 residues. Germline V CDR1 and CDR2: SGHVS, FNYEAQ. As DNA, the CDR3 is TGTGCCAGCAGCACCCCCGGGACAGGGAGGAACGAGCAGTACTTC. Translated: CASSTPGTGRNEQYF.

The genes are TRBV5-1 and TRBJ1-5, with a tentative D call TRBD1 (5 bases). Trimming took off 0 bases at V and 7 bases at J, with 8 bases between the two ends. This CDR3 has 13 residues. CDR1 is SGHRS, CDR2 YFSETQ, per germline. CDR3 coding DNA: TGCGCCAGCAGCTTGGAACGGGGCCAGCCCCAGCATTTT. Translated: CASSLERGQPQHF. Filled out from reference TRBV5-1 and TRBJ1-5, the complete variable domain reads KAGVTQTPRYLIKTRGQQVTLSCSPISGHRSVSWYQQTPGQGLQFLFEYFSETQRNKGNFPGRFSGRQFSNSRSEMNVSTLELGDSALYLCASSLERGQPQHFGDGTRLSIL.

This chain's CDR3 is CASSSTASGSGNTIYF. The CDR3 DNA follows: TGCGCCAGCAGCTCCACAGCCTCCGGCTCTGGAAACACCATATATTTT. The V and J genes are TRBV5-1 and TRBJ1-3, with D hard to call. Between the trimmed V and J ends, which lost 3 bases and 0 bases, there was a span of 13 bases. The CDR3 sequence is 16 residues long. CDR1 and CDR2 from the germline V gene are SGHRS and YFSETQ.

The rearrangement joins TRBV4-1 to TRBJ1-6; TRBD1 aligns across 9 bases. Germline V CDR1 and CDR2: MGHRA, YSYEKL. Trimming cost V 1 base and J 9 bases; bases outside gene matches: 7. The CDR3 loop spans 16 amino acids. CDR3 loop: CASSQAQGAEISPLHF. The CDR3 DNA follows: TGCGCCAGCAGCCAAGCACAGGGGGCAGAAATTTCACCCCTCCACTTT.

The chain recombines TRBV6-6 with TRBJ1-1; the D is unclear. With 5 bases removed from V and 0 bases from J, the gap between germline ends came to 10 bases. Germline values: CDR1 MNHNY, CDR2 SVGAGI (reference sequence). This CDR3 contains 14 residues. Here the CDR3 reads CASSPTLMNTEAFF. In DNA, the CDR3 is TGTGCCAGCAGTCCTACGCTGATGAACACTGAAGCTTTCTTT.

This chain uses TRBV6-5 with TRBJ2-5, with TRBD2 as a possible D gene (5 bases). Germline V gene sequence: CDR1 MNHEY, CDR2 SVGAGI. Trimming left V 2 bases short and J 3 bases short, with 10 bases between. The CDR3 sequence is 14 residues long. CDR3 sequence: CASSYRTAKETQYF. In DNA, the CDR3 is TGTGCCAGCAGTTACCGGACTGCCAAAGAGACCCAGTACTTC.

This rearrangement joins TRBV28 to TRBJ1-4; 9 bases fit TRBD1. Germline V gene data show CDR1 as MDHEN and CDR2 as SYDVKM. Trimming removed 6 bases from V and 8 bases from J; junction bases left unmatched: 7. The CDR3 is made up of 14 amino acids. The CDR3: CASRRDRGNEKLFF. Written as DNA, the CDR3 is TGTGCCAGCAGACGAGACAGGGGGAACGAAAAACTGTTTTTT.

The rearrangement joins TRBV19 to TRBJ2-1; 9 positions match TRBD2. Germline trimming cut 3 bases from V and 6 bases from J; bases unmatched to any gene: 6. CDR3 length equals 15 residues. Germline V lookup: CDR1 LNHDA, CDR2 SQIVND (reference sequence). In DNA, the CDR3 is TGTGCCAGTAGTATCTTAGCGGGAGACGCCAATGAGCAGTTCTTC. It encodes CASSILAGDANEQFF.

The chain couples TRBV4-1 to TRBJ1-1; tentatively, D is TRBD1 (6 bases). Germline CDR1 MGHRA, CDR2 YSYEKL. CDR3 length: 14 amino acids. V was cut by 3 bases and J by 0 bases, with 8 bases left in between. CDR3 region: CASSQQGMNTEAFF. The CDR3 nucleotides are TGCGCCAGCAGCCAGCAGGGGATGAACACTGAAGCTTTCTTT.

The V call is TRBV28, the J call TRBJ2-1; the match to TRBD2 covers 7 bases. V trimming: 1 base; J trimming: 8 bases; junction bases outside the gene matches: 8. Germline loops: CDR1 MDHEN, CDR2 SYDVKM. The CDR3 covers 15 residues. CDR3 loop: CASSLFAGVLDEQFF. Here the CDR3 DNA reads TGTGCCAGCAGTTTATTTGCGGGAGTACTAGATGAGCAGTTCTTC.

In nucleotides, the CDR3 is TGTGCCAGCAGAGACCTGTTTCGAAGCGGGAGAGGGGAGGACGAGCAGTACTTC. This encodes CASRDLFRSGRGEDEQYF. The chain joins TRBV11-2 to TRBJ2-7; 8 bases fit TRBD2. V trimming: 6 bases; J trimming: 5 bases; junction bases outside the gene matches: 21. This CDR3 spans 18 amino acids. The germline V gene encodes CDR1 SGHAT and CDR2 FQNNGV. The variable domain in full, completed from reference TRBV11-2 and TRBJ2-7, reads EAGVAQSPRYKIIEKRQSVAFWCNPISGHATLYWYQQILGQGPKLLIQFQNNGVVDDSQLPKDRFSAERLKGVDSTLKIQPAKLEDSAVYLCASRDLFRSGRGEDEQYFGPGTRLTVT.

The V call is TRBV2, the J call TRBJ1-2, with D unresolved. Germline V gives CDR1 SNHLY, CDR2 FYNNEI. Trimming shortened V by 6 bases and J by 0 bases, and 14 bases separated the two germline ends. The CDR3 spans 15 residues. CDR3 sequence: CASRRADTSNYGYTF. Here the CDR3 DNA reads TGTGCCAGCAGACGTGCCGATACCTCTAACTATGGCTACACCTTC.

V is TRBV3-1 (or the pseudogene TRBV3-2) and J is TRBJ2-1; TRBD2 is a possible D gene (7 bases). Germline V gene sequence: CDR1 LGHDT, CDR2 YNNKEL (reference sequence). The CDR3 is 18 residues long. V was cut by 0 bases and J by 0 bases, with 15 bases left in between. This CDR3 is CASSQEGGALSSYNEQFF. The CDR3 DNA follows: TGTGCCAGCAGCCAAGAGGGGGGGGCCTTGAGCTCCTACAATGAGCAGTTCTTC.

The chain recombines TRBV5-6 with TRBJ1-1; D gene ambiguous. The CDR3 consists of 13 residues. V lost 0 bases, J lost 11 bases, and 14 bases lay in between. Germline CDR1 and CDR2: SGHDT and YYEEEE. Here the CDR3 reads CASSLAGLGLAFF. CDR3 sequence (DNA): TGTGCCAGCAGCTTGGCCGGTCTAGGGTTGGCTTTCTTT.

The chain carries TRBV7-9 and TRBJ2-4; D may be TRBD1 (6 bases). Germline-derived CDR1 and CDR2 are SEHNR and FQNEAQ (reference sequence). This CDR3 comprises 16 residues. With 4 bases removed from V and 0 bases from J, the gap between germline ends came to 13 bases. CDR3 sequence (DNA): TGTGCCAGCAGCTGGGGACACCCCTTAGCCAAAAACATTCAGTACTTC. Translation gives CASSWGHPLAKNIQYF.

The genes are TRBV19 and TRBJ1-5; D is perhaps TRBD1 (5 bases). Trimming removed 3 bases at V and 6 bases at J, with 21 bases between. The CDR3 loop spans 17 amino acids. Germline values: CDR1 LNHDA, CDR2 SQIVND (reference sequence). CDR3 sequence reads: CASSIGAPRSIGQPQHF. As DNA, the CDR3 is TGTGCCAGTAGTATTGGGGCACCCCGCAGTATCGGTCAGCCCCAGCATTTT.

Here the CDR3 reads CASSQVRWEQYF. The CDR3 DNA reads as TGTGCCAGCAGCCAGGTTAGATGGGAGCAGTACTTC. The chain combines TRBV3-1 (or the pseudogene TRBV3-2) with TRBJ2-7; D call uncertain. The CDR3 runs 12 residues. The germline V gene encodes CDR1 LGHDT and CDR2 YNNKEL (reference sequence). With 3 bases removed from V and 7 bases from J, the gap between germline ends came to 10 bases.